This TCR beta chain was sequenced in a study of blood T cell repertoires in COVID-19. The CDR3 runs 15 residues. Germline assignment: CDR1 LGHDT and CDR2 YNNKEL (reference sequence). With 1 base clipped from V and 7 bases from J, the junction kept 3 bases outside the gene matches. This clone has only one observation. Sequencing used immunoSEQ multiplex PCR; TCRdb keeps in-frame clones, though not all of them. Of 100,000 to 150,000 clones listed, more than 75% are singletons. This clonotype originated in a human donor in a cohort sampled during active COVID-19. The chain couples TRBV3-1 (or the pseudogene TRBV3-2) to TRBJ2-1; 11 bases agree with TRBD2. The source material was peripheral blood. In nucleotides, the CDR3 is TGTGCCAGCAGCCAAGGCTTAGCGGGAGGGAATGAGCAGTTCTTC. This gives the protein CASSQGLAGGNEQFF.